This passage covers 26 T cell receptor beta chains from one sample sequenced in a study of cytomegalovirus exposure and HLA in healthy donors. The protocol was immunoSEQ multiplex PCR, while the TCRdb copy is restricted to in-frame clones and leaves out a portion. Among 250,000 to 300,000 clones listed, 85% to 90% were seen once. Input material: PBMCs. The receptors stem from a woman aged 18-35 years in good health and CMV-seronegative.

The chain's CDR3 is CANKDWTGNNYGYTF. The CDR3 DNA follows: TGTGCCAACAAAGACTGGACAGGGAACAACTATGGCTACACCTTC. This chain uses TRBV6-5 with TRBJ1-2; TRBD1 agrees at 8 bases. Germline trimming cut 10 bases from V and 2 bases from J; bases unmatched to any gene: 12. CDR1 and CDR2 from the germline V gene are MNHEY and SVGAGI. The CDR3 has 15 residues.

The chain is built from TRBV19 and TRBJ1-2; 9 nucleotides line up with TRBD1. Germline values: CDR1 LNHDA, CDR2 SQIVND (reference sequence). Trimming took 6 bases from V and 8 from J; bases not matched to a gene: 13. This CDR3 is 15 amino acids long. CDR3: CASRPGGQGEEGYTF. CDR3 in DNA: TGTGCCAGTAGACCCGGGGGACAGGGTGAGGAAGGCTACACCTTC.

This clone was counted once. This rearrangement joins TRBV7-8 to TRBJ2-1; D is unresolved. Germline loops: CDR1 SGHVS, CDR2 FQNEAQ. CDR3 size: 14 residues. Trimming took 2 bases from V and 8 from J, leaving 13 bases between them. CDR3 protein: CASSLLGILYEQFF. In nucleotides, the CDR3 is TGTGCCAGCAGCTTACTAGGCATCCTCTATGAGCAGTTCTTC.

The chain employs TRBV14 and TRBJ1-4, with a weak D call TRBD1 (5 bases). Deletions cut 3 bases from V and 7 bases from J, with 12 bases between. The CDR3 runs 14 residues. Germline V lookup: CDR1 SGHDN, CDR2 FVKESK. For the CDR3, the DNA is TGTGCCAGCAGCCAGTCCATAAGGGGTGAAAAACTGTTTTTT. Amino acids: CASSQSIRGEKLFF.

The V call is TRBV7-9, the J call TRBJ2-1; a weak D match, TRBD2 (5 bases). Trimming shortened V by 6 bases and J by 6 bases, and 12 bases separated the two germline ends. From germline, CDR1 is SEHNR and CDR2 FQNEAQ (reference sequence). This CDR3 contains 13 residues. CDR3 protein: CASSLPGFNEQFF. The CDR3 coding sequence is TGTGCCAGCAGTCTCCCGGGGTTCAATGAGCAGTTCTTC.

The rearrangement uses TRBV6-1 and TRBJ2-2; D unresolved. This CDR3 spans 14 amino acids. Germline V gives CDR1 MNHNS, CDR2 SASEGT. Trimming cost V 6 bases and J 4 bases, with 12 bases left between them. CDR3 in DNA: TGTGCCAGCAGGATGGCAATCATCACCGGGGAGCTGTTTTTT. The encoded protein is CASRMAIITGELFF.

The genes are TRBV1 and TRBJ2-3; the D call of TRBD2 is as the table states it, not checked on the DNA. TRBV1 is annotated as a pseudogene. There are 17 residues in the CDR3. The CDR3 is CTSSPRHGGFGTDTQYF. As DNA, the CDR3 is TGCACCAGCAGCCCCCGACACGGGGGATTCGGCACAGATACGCAGTATTTT.

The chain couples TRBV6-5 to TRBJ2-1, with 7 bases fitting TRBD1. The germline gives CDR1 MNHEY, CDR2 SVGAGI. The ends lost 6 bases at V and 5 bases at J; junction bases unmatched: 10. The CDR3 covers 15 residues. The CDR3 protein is CASRRTGQNNNEQFF. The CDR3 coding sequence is TGTGCCAGCAGGAGGACGGGACAGAACAACAATGAGCAGTTCTTC.

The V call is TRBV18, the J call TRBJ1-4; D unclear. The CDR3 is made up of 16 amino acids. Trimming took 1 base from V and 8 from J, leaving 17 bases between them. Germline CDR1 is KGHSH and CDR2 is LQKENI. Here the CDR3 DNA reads TGTGCCAGCTCACCACGGTCGATGAGTTCCGGGGAAAAACTGTTTTTT. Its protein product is CASSPRSMSSGEKLFF.

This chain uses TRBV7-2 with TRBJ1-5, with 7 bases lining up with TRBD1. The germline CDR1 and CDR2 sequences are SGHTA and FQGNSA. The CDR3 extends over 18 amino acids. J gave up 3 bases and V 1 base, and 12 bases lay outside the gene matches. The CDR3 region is CASSLDWFRGRDNQPQHF. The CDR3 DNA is TGTGCCAGCAGCTTAGACTGGTTTAGGGGGCGAGACAATCAGCCCCAGCATTTT.

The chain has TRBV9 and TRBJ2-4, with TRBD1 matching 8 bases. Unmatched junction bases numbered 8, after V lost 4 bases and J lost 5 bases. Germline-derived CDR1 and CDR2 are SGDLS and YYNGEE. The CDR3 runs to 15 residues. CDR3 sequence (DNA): TGTGCCAGCAGCCCATCGACAGGGGCACAAAACATTCAGTACTTC. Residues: CASSPSTGAQNIQYF.

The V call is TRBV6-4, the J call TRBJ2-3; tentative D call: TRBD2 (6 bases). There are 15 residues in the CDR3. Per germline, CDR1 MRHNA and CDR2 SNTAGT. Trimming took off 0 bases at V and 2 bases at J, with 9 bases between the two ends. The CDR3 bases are TGTGCCAGCAGTGACTCCGCGGGGACCACAGATACGCAGTATTTT. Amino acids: CASSDSAGTTDTQYF.

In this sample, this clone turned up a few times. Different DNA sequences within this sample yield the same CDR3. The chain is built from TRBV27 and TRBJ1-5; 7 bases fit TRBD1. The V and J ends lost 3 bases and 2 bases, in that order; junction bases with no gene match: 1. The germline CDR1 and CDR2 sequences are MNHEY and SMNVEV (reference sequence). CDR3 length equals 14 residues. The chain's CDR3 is CASSFGTGNQPQHF. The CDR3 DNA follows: TGTGCCAGCAGTTTCGGGACAGGCAATCAGCCCCAGCATTTT.

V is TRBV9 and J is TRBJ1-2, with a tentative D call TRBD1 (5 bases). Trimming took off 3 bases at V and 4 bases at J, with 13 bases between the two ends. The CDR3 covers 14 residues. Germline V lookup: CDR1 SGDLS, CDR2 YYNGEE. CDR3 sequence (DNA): TGTGCCAGCAGCGGGCTGGGGCTTCCCTATGGCTACACCTTC. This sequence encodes CASSGLGLPYGYTF.

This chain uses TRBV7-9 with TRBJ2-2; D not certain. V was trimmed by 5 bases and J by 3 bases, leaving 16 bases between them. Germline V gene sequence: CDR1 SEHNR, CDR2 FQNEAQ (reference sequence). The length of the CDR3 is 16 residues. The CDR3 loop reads CASSPRATLYTGELFF. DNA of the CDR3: TGTGCCAGCAGCCCCCGCGCAACGCTATACACCGGGGAGCTGTTTTTT.

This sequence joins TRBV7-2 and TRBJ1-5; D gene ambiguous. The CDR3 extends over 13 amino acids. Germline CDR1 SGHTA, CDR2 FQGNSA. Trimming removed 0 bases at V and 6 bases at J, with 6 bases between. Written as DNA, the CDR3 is TGTGCCAGCAGCTTAGCGCTCGGTCAGCCCCAGCATTTT. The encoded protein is CASSLALGQPQHF.

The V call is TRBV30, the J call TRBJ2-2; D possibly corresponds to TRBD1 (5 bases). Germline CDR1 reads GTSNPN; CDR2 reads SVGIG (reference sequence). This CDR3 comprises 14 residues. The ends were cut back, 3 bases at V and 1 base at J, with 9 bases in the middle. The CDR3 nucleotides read TGTGCCTGGAGGTTGCAGGGGAACACCGGGGAGCTGTTTTTT. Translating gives CAWRLQGNTGELFF.

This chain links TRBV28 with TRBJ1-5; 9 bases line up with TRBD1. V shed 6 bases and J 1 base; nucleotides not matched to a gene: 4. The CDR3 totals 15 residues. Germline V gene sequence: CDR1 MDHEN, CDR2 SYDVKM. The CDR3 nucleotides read TGTGCCAGCAGATCGGGACAGGGAAGCAATCAGCCCCAGCATTTT. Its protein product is CASRSGQGSNQPQHF.

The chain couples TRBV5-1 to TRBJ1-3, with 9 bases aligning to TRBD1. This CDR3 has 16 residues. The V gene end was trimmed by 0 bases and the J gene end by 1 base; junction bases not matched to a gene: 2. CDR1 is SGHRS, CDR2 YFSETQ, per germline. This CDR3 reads CASSLEQGASGNTIYF. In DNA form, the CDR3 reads TGCGCCAGCAGCTTGGAACAGGGGGCGTCTGGAAACACCATATATTTT.

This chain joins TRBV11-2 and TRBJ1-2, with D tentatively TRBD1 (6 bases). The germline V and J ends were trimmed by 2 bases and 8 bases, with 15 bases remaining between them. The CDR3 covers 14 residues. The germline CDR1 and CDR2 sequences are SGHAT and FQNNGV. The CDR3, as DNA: TGTGCCAGCAGCTTACCTCGGGGGGGGCACGGCTACACCTTC. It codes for CASSLPRGGHGYTF. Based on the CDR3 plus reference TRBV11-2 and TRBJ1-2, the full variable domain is EAGVAQSPRYKIIEKRQSVAFWCNPISGHATLYWYQQILGQGPKLLIQFQNNGVVDDSQLPKDRFSAERLKGVDSTLKIQPAKLEDSAVYLCASSLPRGGHGYTFGSGTRLTVV.

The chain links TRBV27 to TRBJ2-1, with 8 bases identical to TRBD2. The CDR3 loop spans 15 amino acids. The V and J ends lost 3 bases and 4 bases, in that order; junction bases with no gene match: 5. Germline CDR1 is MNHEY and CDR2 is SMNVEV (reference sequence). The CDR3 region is CASSFQAGEYNEQFF. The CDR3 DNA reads TGTGCCAGCAGTTTCCAAGCGGGGGAATACAATGAGCAGTTCTTC.

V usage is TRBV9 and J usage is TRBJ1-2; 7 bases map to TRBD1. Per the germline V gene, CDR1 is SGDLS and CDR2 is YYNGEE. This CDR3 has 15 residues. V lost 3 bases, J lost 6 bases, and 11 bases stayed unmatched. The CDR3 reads CASSADSDRLNGYTF. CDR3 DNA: TGTGCCAGCAGCGCCGATTCGGACAGGCTGAATGGCTACACCTTC.

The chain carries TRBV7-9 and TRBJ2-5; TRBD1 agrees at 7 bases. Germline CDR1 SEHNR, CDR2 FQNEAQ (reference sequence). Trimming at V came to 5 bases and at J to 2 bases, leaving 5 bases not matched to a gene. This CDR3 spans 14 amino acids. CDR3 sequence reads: CASSPRTGQETQYF. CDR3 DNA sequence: TGTGCCAGCAGCCCCAGGACAGGTCAAGAGACCCAGTACTTC.

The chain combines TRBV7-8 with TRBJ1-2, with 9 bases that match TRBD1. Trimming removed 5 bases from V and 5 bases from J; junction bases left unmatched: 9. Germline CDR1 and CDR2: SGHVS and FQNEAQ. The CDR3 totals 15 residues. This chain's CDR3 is CASSGTGTLGYGYTF. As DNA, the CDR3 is TGTGCCAGCAGCGGGACAGGGACTCTTGGTTATGGCTACACCTTC.

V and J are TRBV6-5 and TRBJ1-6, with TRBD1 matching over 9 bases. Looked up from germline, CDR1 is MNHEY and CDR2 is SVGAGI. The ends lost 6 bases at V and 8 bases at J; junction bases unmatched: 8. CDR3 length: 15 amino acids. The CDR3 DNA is TGTGCCAGCAGGCAACAGGGGGCGAGGGATTCACCCCTCCACTTT. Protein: CASRQQGARDSPLHF.

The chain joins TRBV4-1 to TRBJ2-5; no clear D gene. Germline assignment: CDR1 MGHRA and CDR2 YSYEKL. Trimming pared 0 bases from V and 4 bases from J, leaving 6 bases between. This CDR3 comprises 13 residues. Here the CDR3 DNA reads TGCGCCAGCAGCCAAGATCTGAGAGAGACCCAGTACTTC. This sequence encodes CASSQDLRETQYF.